Listed below are T cell receptor beta chains from one sample, sequenced in a study of T cell responses to AZD1222 COVID-19 vaccine. Sequencing was performed with immunoSEQ multiplex PCR; in TCRdb, only in-frame clones are kept and a portion is missing. Among 110,000 to 150,000 clones, roughly 93% were seen once, and the ten largest hold 5.1%. The sample in question was peripheral blood, obtained on day 0 of AZD1222 vaccination. These receptors were obtained from an adult in good health. Both conserved end residues are part of each CDR3. Fields, in order: V gene, CDR3 length, clone size, J gene, D gene, CDR3 DNA, CDR3 protein. A D gene is named only where the DNA matches it firmly. Expanded clones are given a class, and other clones once, few, many or no size at all.

TRBV29-1	12	-	TRBJ1-2	TRBD1	TGCAGCGTTGGCGGACAGGGTAATGGCTACACCTTC	CSVGGQGNGYTF
TRBV11-2	15	-	TRBJ1-2	TRBD1	TGTGCCAGCAGCCCGCAGGGGGCCCTGGGGTATGGCTACACCTTC	CASSPQGALGYGYTF
TRBV5-1	16	-	TRBJ2-7	TRBD2	TGCGCCAGCAGCAGACAGGACGGGCGGGGACTAGACGAGCAGTACTTC	CASSRQDGRGLDEQYF
TRBV18	16	once	TRBJ2-7	-	TGTGCCAGCTCACCACCGGGCACAGTTCCTTCCTACGAGCAGTACTTC	CASSPPGTVPSYEQYF
TRBV5-1	13	-	TRBJ2-7	TRBD1	TGCGCCAGCAGTCAGGGACAGGGGACCGAGCAGTACTTC	CASSQGQGTEQYF
TRBV18	15	-	TRBJ1-2	-	TGTGCCAGCTCACCCGCCGGGGGGTTTAACTATGGCTACACCTTC	CASSPAGGFNYGYTF
TRBV7-3	19	-	TRBJ2-5	TRBD2	TGTGCCAGCAGCTTAATGTTCTGGGTTAGCGGGGATAAGCAAGAGACCCAGTACTTC	CASSLMFWVSGDKQETQYF
TRBV6-5	13	-	TRBJ1-2	-	TGTGCCAGCAGGCCCGGGGGGAACTATGGCTACACCTTC	CASRPGGNYGYTF
TRBV11-1	16	-	TRBJ2-1	TRBD2	TGTGCCAGCAGCTTGGTACTAGCGGGCCCCTACAATGAGCAGTTCTTC	CASSLVLAGPYNEQFF
TRBV13	17	-	TRBJ2-1	-	TGTGCCAGCAGCTTAGGGCGGGGTTGGAGCTCCTACAATGAGCAGTTCTTC	CASSLGRGWSSYNEQFF
TRBV9	15	-	TRBJ1-4	-	TGTGCCAGCAGCCCTACTTGGGGCGTAGGTGAAAAACTGTTTTTT	CASSPTWGVGEKLFF
TRBV28	14	few	TRBJ1-4	-	TGTGCCAGCAACCTCGCGGGGGTTAATGAAAAACTGTTTTTT	CASNLAGVNEKLFF
TRBV5-1	14	-	TRBJ1-2	-	TGCGCCAGCGCACGATCACAGACTAACTATGGCTACACCTTC	CASARSQTNYGYTF
TRBV19	15	-	TRBJ1-2	-	TGTGCCAGTAGTATCCTCGTGGAATCTAACTATGGCTACACCTTC	CASSILVESNYGYTF
TRBV28	14	-	TRBJ2-5	-	TGTGCCAGCAGTCCCCCCAGGGGGGGAGAGACCCAGTACTTC	CASSPPRGGETQYF
TRBV6-6	12	-	TRBJ1-4	-	TGTGCCAGCAGTTACGCTAATGAAAAACTGTTTTTT	CASSYANEKLFF
TRBV6-1	15	-	TRBJ2-7	-	TGTGCCAGCAGTGACAGGGACGGAGAGAACTACGAGCAGTACTTC	CASSDRDGENYEQYF
TRBV18	14	-	TRBJ2-5	-	TGTGCCAGCTCACCACCGAACAACCAAGAGACCCAGTACTTC	CASSPPNNQETQYF
TRBV12-5	12	-	TRBJ1-4	-	TGTGCTAGTGGTCTTAATCGGGACGCACTGTTTTTT	CASGLNRDALFF
TRBV11-2	17	-	TRBJ2-1	TRBD2	TGTGCCAGCACCCTGGGACTAGCGGGAGGCGAATACAATGAGCAGTTCTTC	CASTLGLAGGEYNEQFF
TRBV10-3	17	-	TRBJ2-7	TRBD2	TGTGCCATCAGTCCCCGGGGGGGGACATGGCGCTGGAACGAGCAGTACTTC	CAISPRGGTWRWNEQYF
TRBV7-9	13	-	TRBJ2-3	-	TGTGCCAGCAGCTTGGAGGAAGGGGATACGCAGTATTTT	CASSLEEGDTQYF
TRBV20-1	15	-	TRBJ2-5	-	TGCAGTGCTAGTAGACCTCTGGGAATGGCAGAGACCCAGTACTTC	CSASRPLGMAETQYF
TRBV5-1	14	-	TRBJ1-3	-	TGCGCCAGCAGCTTAACGCTCTCTGGAAACACCATATATTTT	CASSLTLSGNTIYF
TRBV5-1	14	once	TRBJ2-3	TRBD1	TGCGCCAGCAGCTCCGGACAGGTCACAGATACGCAGTATTTT	CASSSGQVTDTQYF
TRBV18	16	-	TRBJ1-2	-	TGTGCCAGCTCAGGGTCCCTGAGACAGGTTAACTATGGCTACACCTTC	CASSGSLRQVNYGYTF
TRBV6-5	16	once	TRBJ1-1	-	TGTGCCAGCAGTTCGGAGGGAGTTTGGGTGAACACTGAAGCTTTCTTT	CASSSEGVWVNTEAFF
TRBV27	15	-	TRBJ2-7	TRBD2	TGTGCCAGCAGCCCGGGGGCTAGCGGGGGGTACGAGCAGTACTTC	CASSPGASGGYEQYF
TRBV30	15	once	TRBJ1-5	-	TGTGCCTGGAGTGTAAGAGTTCTCAGCAATCAGCCCCAGCATTTT	CAWSVRVLSNQPQHF
TRBV11-2	13	-	TRBJ2-5	-	TGTGCCAGCAGCTCTTATAGGATAAAGACCCAGTACTTC	CASSSYRIKTQYF
TRBV9	14	once	TRBJ1-1	-	TGTGCCAGCAGCGTAGACGCAGTGAACACTGAAGCTTTCTTT	CASSVDAVNTEAFF
TRBV19	15	-	TRBJ1-1	-	TGTGCCAGTAGTATCATGGGATATGGTAACACTGAAGCTTTCTTT	CASSIMGYGNTEAFF
TRBV7-9	13	-	TRBJ2-1	-	TGTGCCAGCAGCCACGGACTGACAACTGAGCAGTTCTTC	CASSHGLTTEQFF
TRBV18	14	-	TRBJ1-5	-	TGTGCCAGCTCACCAGTCCGGGTTGATCAGCCCCAGCATTTT	CASSPVRVDQPQHF
TRBV12-3/TRBV12-4	13	-	TRBJ2-1	-	TGTGCCAGCACCTATGGAGCGAGGGATGAGCAGTTCTTC	CASTYGARDEQFF
TRBV29-1	14	once	TRBJ2-1	-	TGCAGCGTTGGAAGCGGACAATTCGACAATGAGCAGTTCTTC	CSVGSGQFDNEQFF
TRBV30	13	-	TRBJ2-2	-	TGTGCCTGGATTCGGGCCCAACCTGGGGAGCTGTTTTTT	CAWIRAQPGELFF
TRBV18	14	-	TRBJ1-6	-	TGTGCCAGCTCACCAACGTCTTATAATTCACCCCTCCACTTT	CASSPTSYNSPLHF
TRBV2	16	once	TRBJ2-3	TRBD2	TGTGCCAGCATCAGGACTAGCGGGAGTGGGTCAGATACGCAGTATTTT	CASIRTSGSGSDTQYF
TRBV10-3	14	-	TRBJ1-2	-	TGTGCCATCAGTGACAGGGTTGGTGACTATGGCTACACCTTC	CAISDRVGDYGYTF
TRBV4-1	17	once	TRBJ2-1	TRBD2	TGCGCCAGCAGCCAAGAGGAGGGACTAGCGACCCACAATGAGCAGTTCTTC	CASSQEEGLATHNEQFF
TRBV9	16	once	TRBJ2-1	-	TGTGCCAGCAGCTCAAGGGGGATAGGATCGGACAATGAGCAGTTCTTC	CASSSRGIGSDNEQFF